This TCR beta chain was observed in a study of Ad26.COV2.S vaccination and SARS-CoV-2 variants. Produced via immunoSEQ multiplex PCR; TCRdb's table is partial and in-frame only. The sample has 430,000 or so clones; about 88% are singletons. Treatment specified: approximately 18 received Ad26.COV2.S at low or high dose, single or two shots; several received placebo; per-sample allocation not given. Sampling happened 63 days after the first vaccine or placebo injection. CDR3 length: 14 residues. The germline gives CDR1 SGHRS, CDR2 YFSETQ. Trimming took off 0 bases at V and 6 bases at J, with 13 bases between the two ends.

Here the sequenced sample was peripheral blood, taken in a trial of Ad26.COV2.S vaccine versus placebo. The chain employs TRBV5-1 and TRBJ2-7; TRBD1 or TRBD2 may be the D gene (5 bases each). The origin of this receptor is a person aged 18-60 years who received the Ad26.COV2.S COVID-19 vaccine or a placebo. CDR3: CASSLVGVWGEQYF. CDR3 nucleotides: TGCGCCAGCAGCTTGGTGGGGGTCTGGGGCGAGCAGTACTTC.